These 28 T cell receptor beta chains originate from one sample sequenced in a study of T cell responses to AZD1222 COVID-19 vaccine. Clones were sequenced by immunoSEQ multiplex PCR, and TCRdb holds only the in-frame ones, with some missing. The profile shows about 110,000 clones, 70% to 90% of them singletons. The sequencing used peripheral blood, collected on day 0 of AZD1222 vaccination. Receptors originate from an adult in good health.

The V call is TRBV3-1 (or the pseudogene TRBV3-2), the J call TRBJ1-2, with 9 bases fitting TRBD1. Trimming took 0 bases from V and 7 from J; bases not matched to a gene: 6. Germline V gene sequence: CDR1 LGHDT, CDR2 YNNKEL (reference sequence). CDR3 length equals 15 residues. CDR3 in DNA: TGTGCCAGCAGCCAAGATACAGGGGGCTTTGGTGGCTACACCTTC. This encodes CASSQDTGGFGGYTF.

Remarks on this clone: Other DNA sequences within the sample encode an identical CDR3. The J gene is TRBJ2-7, the V gene TRBV29-1; no clear D gene. Germline V lookup: CDR1 SQVTM, CDR2 ANQGSEA. This CDR3 has 14 amino acids. CDR3 protein: CRPTGRVLSYEQYF. The CDR3 DNA follows: TGCAGACCAACGGGCCGGGTACTGTCCTACGAGCAGTACTTC.

V usage is TRBV4-2 and J usage is TRBJ1-1, with D unresolved. The V end lost 1 base, the J end lost 5 bases, and 11 bases lay between the germline ends. The CDR3 sequence is 14 residues long. CDR1 and CDR2 (germline): LGHNA, YNFKEQ. CDR3: CASSQVGVGTEAFF. The DNA of the CDR3 is TGTGCCAGCAGCCAAGTGGGAGTGGGGACTGAAGCTTTCTTT.

J is TRBJ1-2 and V is TRBV7-2; maybe TRBD1 (6 bases). V dropped 5 bases and J dropped 4 bases, with 14 bases sitting between them. The CDR3 has 14 amino acids. Germline CDR1 SGHTA, CDR2 FQGNSA. The CDR3 coding sequence is TGTGCCAGCAGCGCGTCCCGGGACATCTATGGCTACACCTTC. The encoded protein is CASSASRDIYGYTF.

Here the CDR3 reads CASSVDWGASGNTIYF. CDR3 DNA: TGTGCCAGCAGCGTAGATTGGGGGGCCTCTGGAAACACCATATATTTT. The genes are TRBV9 and TRBJ1-3; D is possibly TRBD1 (6 bases). The CDR3 is 16 residues long. CDR1 and CDR2 (germline): SGDLS, YYNGEE. Trimming left V 0 bases short and J 0 bases short, with 10 bases between.

J is TRBJ2-1 and V is TRBV4-1; D call uncertain. This CDR3 contains 12 residues. Germline lookup yields CDR1 MGHRA and CDR2 YSYEKL. Trimming took off 1 base at V and 5 bases at J, with 3 bases between the two ends. The chain's CDR3 is CASSQVNNEQFF. CDR3 nucleotide sequence: TGCGCCAGCAGCCAAGTAAACAATGAGCAGTTCTTC.

The gene calls are TRBV3-1 (or the pseudogene TRBV3-2) and TRBJ1-4; D unresolved. V shed 4 bases and J shed 6 bases, with 18 bases lying between them. This CDR3 is built from 16 residues. CDR1 and CDR2 (germline): LGHDT, YNNKEL (reference sequence). CDR3 DNA sequence: TGTGCCAGCAGCCTCCGGACGGAGGGCTGGTATGAAAAACTGTTTTTT. This codes for CASSLRTEGWYEKLFF.

The chain combines TRBV10-3 with TRBJ1-2; TRBD1 aligns across 10 bases. CDR1 is ENHRY, CDR2 SYGVKD, per germline. The J segment lost 4 bases and the V segment lost 0 bases, leaving 11 bases of the junction unmatched. The CDR3 is 18 amino acids. The CDR3 region is CAISESVEGQGRAYGYTF. CDR3 coding DNA: TGTGCCATCAGTGAGTCGGTCGAGGGACAGGGGAGAGCCTATGGCTACACCTTC.

In nucleotides, the CDR3 is TGTGCCAGCAGTATAAAGAGACAGGCTCCCCAGGGCTACACCTTC. This sequence encodes CASSIKRQAPQGYTF. The chain has TRBV7-2 and TRBJ1-2, with a weak D call TRBD1 (6 bases). Trimming took 6 bases from V and 8 from J, leaving 22 bases between them. CDR1 SGHTA and CDR2 FQGNSA come from the germline V gene. CDR3 size: 15 residues.

The V and J genes are TRBV27 and TRBJ2-1; D is perhaps TRBD1 or TRBD2 (5 bases each). V shed 4 bases and J shed 7 bases, with 8 bases lying between them. Germline assignment: CDR1 MNHEY and CDR2 SMNVEV (reference sequence). The CDR3 extends over 12 amino acids. The CDR3 sequence: CASSSRGNEQFF. The DNA for the CDR3 is TGTGCCAGCAGTTCGAGGGGTAATGAGCAGTTCTTC.

This sequence joins TRBV9 and TRBJ2-3, with D possibly being TRBD1 or TRBD2 (6 bases each). V was shortened by 0 bases and J by 2 bases, with 10 bases between the two germline ends. In germline, CDR1 is SGDLS, CDR2 YYNGEE. The CDR3 has 15 residues. CDR3 sequence (DNA): TGTGCCAGCAGCGTAGGGGGGGCCATCACAGATACGCAGTATTTT. Translated, it gives CASSVGGAITDTQYF.

In DNA, the CDR3 is TGTGCCAGCAGTTACCTCAGCGGGGGAGTCCAAGAGACCCAGTACTTC. It specifies CASSYLSGGVQETQYF. V is TRBV6-5 and J is TRBJ2-5, with TRBD2 matching over 8 bases. Trimming cost V 2 bases and J 1 base; bases outside gene matches: 6. Germline V gene data show CDR1 as MNHEY and CDR2 as SVGAGI. This CDR3 region has 16 residues.

The chain recombines TRBV15 with TRBJ1-2, with D possibly being TRBD1 (5 bases). This CDR3 is 16 amino acids long. The germline gives CDR1 LNHNV, CDR2 YYDKDF (reference sequence). The V end was cut by 3 bases, the J end by 6 bases, with 20 bases between. Written as DNA, the CDR3 is TGTGCCACCAGCAGCTCCATTTCTGGGACTTCCGATGGCTACACCTTC. Translated: CATSSSISGTSDGYTF. Complete variable domain (other parts from reference TRBV15 and TRBJ1-2): DAMVIQNPRYQVTQFGKPVTLSCSQTLNHNVMYWYQQKSSQAPKLLFHYYDKDFNNEADTPDNFQSRRPNTSFCFLDIRSPGLGDTAMYLCATSSSISGTSDGYTFGSGTRLTVV.

V is TRBV27 and J is TRBJ2-5; weak D call: TRBD2 (5 bases). The V end lost 5 bases, the J end lost 1 base, and 8 bases lay between the germline ends. CDR3 length: 13 residues. The germline V gene encodes CDR1 MNHEY and CDR2 SMNVEV (reference sequence). The CDR3 reads CASSPDSQETQYF. Here the CDR3 DNA reads TGTGCCAGCAGTCCGGACTCCCAAGAGACCCAGTACTTC.

The V call is TRBV6-4, the J call TRBJ2-3; no clear D. Trimming cost V 10 bases and J 2 bases, with 16 bases left between them. The CDR3 extends over 14 amino acids. Germline CDR1 and CDR2: MRHNA and SNTAGT. The chain's CDR3 is CATRVSRATDTQYF. The CDR3 nucleotides read TGTGCCACTAGAGTTAGCCGGGCCACAGATACGCAGTATTTT.

J is TRBJ1-2 and V is TRBV28; TRBD1 is a possible D gene (5 bases). Germline loops: CDR1 MDHEN, CDR2 SYDVKM. This CDR3 comprises 13 residues. V was pared by 2 bases and J by 4 bases, with 8 bases between. CDR3: CASSLGGGYGYTF. CDR3 DNA: TGTGCCAGCAGTTTAGGGGGAGGCTATGGCTACACCTTC.

This rearrangement joins TRBV2 to TRBJ2-2, with D unclear. This CDR3 is built from 11 residues. The germline V gene encodes CDR1 SNHLY and CDR2 FYNNEI. Trimming shortened V by 6 bases and J by 6 bases, and 5 bases separated the two germline ends. The CDR3 DNA follows: TGTGCCAGCAGCTTCTCCGGGGAGCTGTTTTTT. As protein: CASSFSGELFF.

This clone was counted a single time. The chain couples TRBV24-1 to TRBJ2-3; D uncertain. This CDR3 has 14 residues. Germline-derived CDR1 and CDR2 are KGHDR and SFDVKD. Trimming cost V 8 bases and J 2 bases, with 13 bases left between them. The CDR3 here is CATTAADTTDTQYF. In DNA form, the CDR3 reads TGTGCCACCACAGCCGCCGACACCACAGATACGCAGTATTTT.

This chain uses TRBV6-6 with TRBJ1-1; D may be TRBD1 (6 bases). V dropped 6 bases and J dropped 5 bases, with 16 bases sitting between them. The CDR3 sequence is 14 residues long. Germline V gene sequence: CDR1 MNHNY, CDR2 SVGAGI (reference sequence). DNA of the CDR3: TGTGCCAGCAGACAAGGGACAAGGAATACTGAAGCTTTCTTT. Encoded protein: CASRQGTRNTEAFF.

The CDR3 nucleotides are TGCGCCAGCAGCCAGGGAGCCGGGACAGGGTGGAGCAATCAGCCCCAGCATTTT. Amino acid sequence: CASSQGAGTGWSNQPQHF. The V gene is TRBV4-1, the J gene TRBJ1-5; 9 positions match TRBD1. V lost 3 bases, J lost 1 base, and 10 bases stayed unmatched. The CDR3 has 18 amino acids. Germline values: CDR1 MGHRA, CDR2 YSYEKL.

The chain has TRBV2 and TRBJ2-7; 7 nucleotides align to TRBD1. The V and J ends lost 2 bases and 9 bases, in that order; junction bases with no gene match: 7. The CDR3 spans 13 residues. Per the germline V gene, CDR1 is SNHLY and CDR2 is FYNNEI. CDR3 in DNA: TGTGCCAGCAGTGAATTCCAACAGGGGCCGCAGTACTTC. Amino acids: CASSEFQQGPQYF.

The DNA of the CDR3 is TGTGCCAGCAGCCGTGCCCTCCCCCGCAAAGAGCTGTTTTTT. Protein sequence: CASSRALPRKELFF. The chain recombines TRBV11-1 with TRBJ2-2; D gene ambiguous. Germline CDR1 reads SGHAT; CDR2 reads FQDESV (reference sequence). Trimming pared 5 bases from V and 11 bases from J, leaving 18 bases between. The CDR3 is made up of 14 amino acids.

V is TRBV9 and J is TRBJ2-5; D ambiguous. The V end was cut by 3 bases, the J end by 6 bases, with 15 bases between. The CDR3 spans 14 residues. Germline V CDR1 and CDR2: SGDLS, YYNGEE. The chain's CDR3 is CASSDPGMAKTQYF. The DNA of the CDR3 is TGTGCCAGCAGCGACCCTGGGATGGCCAAGACCCAGTACTTC.

V usage is TRBV6-9 and J usage is TRBJ2-7; 7 bases line up with TRBD1. V trimming: 6 bases; J trimming: 6 bases; junction bases outside the gene matches: 17. Germline lookup yields CDR1 MNHGY and CDR2 SVAAGI. The CDR3 extends over 16 amino acids. As DNA, the CDR3 is TGTGCCAGCAGACGCCGGGACAGTCGGCCTACGGTCGAGCAGTACTTC. Translation gives CASRRRDSRPTVEQYF.

The V call is TRBV7-2, the J call TRBJ1-6; possible D gene TRBD1, 6 bases. Trimming pared 6 bases from V and 7 bases from J, leaving 16 bases between. Germline values: CDR1 SGHTA, CDR2 FQGNSA. This CDR3 is built from 15 residues. CDR3: CASRYRELRNSPLHF. DNA for the CDR3: TGTGCCAGCAGGTACAGGGAACTCCGGAATTCACCCCTCCACTTT. Full variable domain (remainder filled in from reference TRBV7-2 and TRBJ1-6): GAGVSQSPSNKVTEKGKDVELRCDPISGHTALYWYRQSLGQGLEFLIYFQGNSAPDKSGLPSDRFSAERTGGSVSTLTIQRTQQEDSAVYLCASRYRELRNSPLHFGNGTRLTVT.

The chain uses TRBV5-1 and TRBJ1-2, with a tentative D call TRBD1 (5 bases). V shed 4 bases and J shed 4 bases, with 11 bases lying between them. Germline V gives CDR1 SGHRS, CDR2 YFSETQ. The CDR3 covers 13 residues. CDR3 loop: CASSQQESYGYTF. The CDR3 nucleotides are TGCGCCAGCAGCCAACAGGAATCCTATGGCTACACCTTC. Looking up the rest from reference TRBV5-1 and TRBJ1-2 gives the full variable domain: KAGVTQTPRYLIKTRGQQVTLSCSPISGHRSVSWYQQTPGQGLQFLFEYFSETQRNKGNFPGRFSGRQFSNSRSEMNVSTLELGDSALYLCASSQQESYGYTFGSGTRLTVV.

J is TRBJ2-5 and V is TRBV13; D may be TRBD1 (6 bases). The CDR3 runs 19 residues. Germline CDR1 is PRHDT and CDR2 is FYEKMQ (reference sequence). Deletions cut 1 base from V and 2 bases from J, with 23 bases between. This CDR3 reads CASSLVVGQLDRAQETQYF. The CDR3, as DNA: TGTGCCAGCAGCTTAGTAGTAGGACAGTTAGATCGCGCTCAAGAGACCCAGTACTTC.

The rearrangement links TRBV7-2 to TRBJ1-3; TRBD1 is a possible D gene (6 bases). This CDR3 is built from 16 residues. V was trimmed by 4 bases and J by 0 bases, leaving 13 bases between them. From germline, CDR1 is SGHTA and CDR2 FQGNSA. CDR3 loop: CASSSLTGGSGNTIYF. In nucleotides, the CDR3 is TGTGCCAGCAGCTCACTGACAGGTGGCTCTGGAAACACCATATATTTT.